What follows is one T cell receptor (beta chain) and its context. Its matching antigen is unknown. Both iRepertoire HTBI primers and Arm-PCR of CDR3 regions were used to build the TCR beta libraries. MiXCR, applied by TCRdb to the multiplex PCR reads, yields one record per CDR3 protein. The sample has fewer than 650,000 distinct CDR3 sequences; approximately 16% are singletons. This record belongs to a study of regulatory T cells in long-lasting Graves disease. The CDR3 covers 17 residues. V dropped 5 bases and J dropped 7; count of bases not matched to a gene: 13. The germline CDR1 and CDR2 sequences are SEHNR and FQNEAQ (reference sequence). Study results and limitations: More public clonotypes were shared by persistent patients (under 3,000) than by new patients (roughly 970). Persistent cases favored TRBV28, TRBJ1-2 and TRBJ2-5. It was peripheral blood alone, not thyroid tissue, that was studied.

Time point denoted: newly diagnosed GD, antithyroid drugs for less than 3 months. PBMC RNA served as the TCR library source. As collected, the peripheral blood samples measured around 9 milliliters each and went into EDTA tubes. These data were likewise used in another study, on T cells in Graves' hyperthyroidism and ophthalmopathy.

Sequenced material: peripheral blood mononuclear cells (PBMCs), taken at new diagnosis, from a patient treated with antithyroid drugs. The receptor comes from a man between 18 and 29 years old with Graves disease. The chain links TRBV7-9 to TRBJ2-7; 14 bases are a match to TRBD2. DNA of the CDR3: TGTGCCAGCAGCCTGGGACTAGCGGGAGCCCAAGGGGAAGAGCAGTACTTC. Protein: CASSLGLAGAQGEEQYF.